One sample yielded the 12 T cell receptor beta chains listed below, sequenced in a study of T cells after yellow fever vaccination. TCRdb reprocessed the 5' RACE reads with MiXCR, giving one entry per CDR3 protein. The sample has more than 120,000 distinct CDR3 sequences, 7.7% seen once; the top ten hold approximately 0.67%. Source: CD4+ T cells sorted from PBMCs, taken 5 days after the yellow fever booster vaccination. The receptors come from a young man who received the YFV17D yellow fever vaccine.

This chain connects TRBV7-8 to TRBJ2-1; D is unresolved. Germline V gives CDR1 SGHVS, CDR2 FQNEAQ. The CDR3 consists of 12 residues. V was trimmed by 5 bases and J by 6 bases, leaving 8 bases between them. Written as DNA, the CDR3 is TGTGCCAGCAGCCCCATCGTCAATGAGCAGTTCTTC. Amino acids: CASSPIVNEQFF.

This clonotype was recorded at least ten times. The chain recombines TRBV18 with TRBJ2-5; maybe TRBD1 (7 bases). The CDR3 runs to 18 residues. The germline V and J ends were trimmed by 0 bases and 1 base, with 18 bases remaining between them. The germline gives CDR1 KGHSH, CDR2 LQKENI. CDR3 coding DNA: TGTGCCAGCTCACCACCGAAGCGGAGGGGGCACTTCCAAGAGACCCAGTACTTC. It yields the protein CASSPPKRRGHFQETQYF.

This clonotype was picked up many times. One end of the junction does not line up with germline, which may come from a read error. The chain couples TRBV5-1 to TRBJ2-2; a possible D gene is TRBD1 (6 bases). Germline V gene data show CDR1 as SGHRS and CDR2 as YFSETQ. This CDR3 contains 14 residues. The CDR3 reads CASRLDSNTGELFF. Here the CDR3 DNA reads TGCGCCAGCAGGTTGGACAGCAACACCGGGGAGCTGTTTTTT.

This clonotype showed up many times. The CDR3 reads CASSPIAFSGSYEQYF. In DNA form, the CDR3 reads TGTGCCAGCTCACCAATCGCTTTTTCAGGCTCCTACGAGCAGTACTTC. The chain carries TRBV18 and TRBJ2-7; no reliable D call. This CDR3 is built from 16 residues. Trimming cost V 2 bases and J 0 bases, with 14 bases left between them. Per germline, CDR1 KGHSH and CDR2 LQKENI.

This clonotype has at least ten counts. The V gene is TRBV10-3, the J gene TRBJ2-7, with 9 bases fitting TRBD2. J was trimmed by 0 bases and V by 3 bases; bases with no gene match: 6. Germline V CDR1 and CDR2: ENHRY, SYGVKD. The CDR3 runs to 16 residues. The chain's CDR3 is CAISDTAGGRSYEQYF. The DNA of the CDR3 is TGTGCCATCAGTGATACAGCGGGAGGTCGCTCCTACGAGCAGTACTTC.

This clonotype was counted ten times or more. J is TRBJ2-1 and V is TRBV5-1; TRBD2 matches at 13 bases. Per germline, CDR1 SGHRS and CDR2 YFSETQ. CDR3 length equals 18 residues. V lost 0 bases to trimming and J lost 9 bases; unmatched junction nucleotides: 12. The DNA of the CDR3 is TGCGCCAGCAGCTTGGGGCTATACGGACTAGCGGGAGAAAGTGAGCAGTTCTTC. Its translation: CASSLGLYGLAGESEQFF.

This clonotype was observed many times. This sequence joins TRBV20-1 and TRBJ1-4; tentatively, D is TRBD1 (5 bases). CDR1 is DFQATT, CDR2 SNEGSKA, per germline (reference sequence). V shed 5 bases and J shed 1 base, with 14 bases lying between them. The CDR3 consists of 15 residues. The CDR3 sequence is CSAPPAGRTNEKLFF. The CDR3 DNA follows: TGCAGTGCTCCCCCGGCAGGGCGAACTAATGAAAAACTGTTTTTT.

This clonotype was counted between two and nine times. This chain joins TRBV7-3 and TRBJ2-1, with TRBD2 matching over 7 bases. CDR1 and CDR2 from the germline V gene are SGHTA and FQGTGA. This CDR3 is built from 14 residues. The junction had 6 bases not matched to a gene; V was cut back by 4 bases and J by 6 bases. CDR3 DNA sequence: TGTGCCAGCAGCTCCCCCGGCGGGAGCAATGAGCAGTTCTTC. It encodes CASSSPGGSNEQFF.

V is TRBV5-1 and J is TRBJ1-1; perhaps TRBD1 as D (6 bases). Trimming took off 0 bases at V and 6 bases at J, with 12 bases between the two ends. The CDR3 has 14 amino acids. Per germline, CDR1 SGHRS and CDR2 YFSETQ. In nucleotides, the CDR3 is TGCGCCAGCAGCTTGGACAGGGCGGGGCCTGAAGCTTTCTTT. This codes for CASSLDRAGPEAFF. The variable domain in full, completed from reference TRBV5-1 and TRBJ1-1, reads KAGVTQTPRYLIKTRGQQVTLSCSPISGHRSVSWYQQTPGQGLQFLFEYFSETQRNKGNFPGRFSGRQFSNSRSEMNVSTLELGDSALYLCASSLDRAGPEAFFGQGTRLTVV.

This clonotype has a count of ten or more. J is TRBJ2-7 and V is TRBV28; D uncertain. Germline V lookup: CDR1 MDHEN, CDR2 SYDVKM. Trimming pared 8 bases from V and 0 bases from J, leaving 23 bases between. This CDR3 region has 17 residues. CDR3 in DNA: TGTGCCAGCTACTCATCCGGCCTGGAGAAAAGCTCCTACGAGCAGTACTTC. Protein product: CASYSSGLEKSSYEQYF.

This clonotype was found a few times. V gene TRBV20-1 combines with J gene TRBJ2-7, with 11 nucleotides matching TRBD2. The CDR3 length is 17 residues. Germline loops: CDR1 DFQATT, CDR2 SNEGSKA (reference sequence). J was trimmed by 0 bases and V by 3 bases; bases with no gene match: 10. The CDR3, as DNA: TGCAGTGCTAGTGCTAGCGGGAGGCCCAGGAACTCCTACGAGCAGTACTTC. It specifies CSASASGRPRNSYEQYF.

The sample holds many counts of this clonotype. The gene calls are TRBV6-1 and TRBJ2-6; D is unresolved. The CDR3 spans 15 residues. Per germline, CDR1 MNHNS and CDR2 SASEGT. The V end lost 11 bases, the J end lost 0 bases, and 14 bases lay between the germline ends. CDR3: CAYGRGGSGANVLTF. The CDR3, as DNA: TGTGCCTATGGCCGAGGTGGCTCTGGGGCCAACGTCCTGACTTTC.